What follows are 27 T cell receptor beta chains derived from one specimen sequenced in a study of CD8+ T cells in alopecia areata. The treatment is: oral pan-JAK inhibitor, 5-10 mg twice daily. The authors extracted RNA and reverse transcribed it into cDNA as the sequencing template. TCRdb's copy holds only in-frame clones and misses some; the assay was immunoSEQ multiplex PCR. The sample records about 210,000 clones, less than 45% being singletons. Sequenced here: CD4+ T cells sorted from blood, sampled at approximately week 37, from a patient treated with tofacitinib. The source is a human donor with alopecia areata.

A few counts support this clone. The chain uses TRBV5-1 and TRBJ2-7, with 13 nucleotides matching TRBD2. Germline CDR1 and CDR2: SGHRS and YFSETQ. This CDR3 has 15 amino acids. V lost 4 bases, J lost 3 bases, and 4 bases stayed unmatched. CDR3 sequence (DNA): TGCGCCAGCAGCCCTGGGACTAGCGGGATCTACGAGCAGTACTTC. Translation: CASSPGTSGIYEQYF. Based on the CDR3 plus reference TRBV5-1 and TRBJ2-7, the full variable domain is KAGVTQTPRYLIKTRGQQVTLSCSPISGHRSVSWYQQTPGQGLQFLFEYFSETQRNKGNFPGRFSGRQFSNSRSEMNVSTLELGDSALYLCASSPGTSGIYEQYFGPGTRLTVT.

The gene calls are TRBV29-1 and TRBJ1-1; D not certain. The CDR3 is 12 amino acids. The germline CDR1 and CDR2 sequences are SQVTM and ANQGSEA. Between the trimmed V and J ends, which lost 1 base and 6 bases, there was a span of 9 bases. The CDR3 DNA follows: TGCAGCGTTGAAGGGGGAATGGCTGAAGCTTTCTTT. Protein product: CSVEGGMAEAFF.

A few counts support this clone. The chain employs TRBV29-1 and TRBJ2-3; possible D gene TRBD2, 6 bases. V was pared by 4 bases and J by 3 bases, with 17 bases between. CDR3 length: 15 amino acids. Germline V gene lookup returns CDR1 SQVTM and CDR2 ANQGSEA. CDR3 nucleotides: TGCAGCGTTGGGGGGGTCAGGTGGAAGACAGATACGCAGTATTTT. Its protein product is CSVGGVRWKTDTQYF.

The J gene is TRBJ2-5, the V gene TRBV5-1; 10 bases map to TRBD2. The V segment lost 1 base and the J segment 4 bases; nucleotides outside the gene matches: 7. This CDR3 spans 16 amino acids. Looked up from germline, CDR1 is SGHRS and CDR2 is YFSETQ. The chain's CDR3 is CASSLRPSGSGETQYF. CDR3 nucleotides: TGCGCCAGCAGCTTGAGGCCTAGCGGGAGCGGAGAGACCCAGTACTTC.

The chain has TRBV27 and TRBJ2-7, with a weak D call TRBD1 (6 bases). The CDR3 loop spans 15 amino acids. V lost 6 bases to trimming and J lost 0 bases, with 15 bases between them. Germline V CDR1 and CDR2: MNHEY, SMNVEV (reference sequence). The CDR3 here is CASRNQGSSSYEQYF. CDR3 DNA sequence: TGTGCCAGCAGAAATCAGGGGTCAAGCTCCTACGAGCAGTACTTC.

This sequence joins TRBV7-3 and TRBJ1-1; D is unclear. The V and J ends lost 4 bases and 4 bases respectively, with 13 bases between them. The CDR3 is made up of 14 amino acids. Germline-derived CDR1 and CDR2 are SGHTA and FQGTGA. The CDR3 reads CASSSKGSGTEAFF. The CDR3 DNA reads TGTGCCAGCAGCTCGAAGGGTTCCGGCACTGAAGCTTTCTTT.

The sample holds a few counts of this clone. V and J are TRBV14 and TRBJ1-2, with unresolved D. The V end was cut by 3 bases, the J end by 4 bases, with 15 bases between. There are 15 residues in the CDR3. Per germline, CDR1 SGHDN and CDR2 FVKESK. CDR3 amino acids: CASSQGRAGTYGYTF. The CDR3 DNA reads TGTGCCAGCAGCCAGGGCCGCGCAGGAACCTATGGCTACACCTTC.

The chain joins TRBV2 to TRBJ2-7; no clear D. The CDR3 is 15 amino acids. Germline-derived CDR1 and CDR2 are SNHLY and FYNNEI. The ends were cut back, 1 base at V and 3 bases at J, with 13 bases in the middle. CDR3 sequence reads: CASSEGGALDYEQYF. The CDR3 DNA sequence: TGTGCCAGCAGTGAAGGAGGCGCCCTCGACTACGAGCAGTACTTC.

This clone was counted a few times. V is TRBV11-2 and J is TRBJ2-3, with D uncertain. Germline V gene data show CDR1 as SGHAT and CDR2 as FQNNGV. V lost 5 bases and J 3 bases, leaving 6 bases between the germline ends. The CDR3 length is 12 residues. The CDR3 here is CASSPNTDTQYF. The CDR3 DNA reads TGTGCCAGCAGCCCTAATACAGATACGCAGTATTTT. Full variable domain (missing parts from reference TRBV11-2 and TRBJ2-3): EAGVAQSPRYKIIEKRQSVAFWCNPISGHATLYWYQQILGQGPKLLIQFQNNGVVDDSQLPKDRFSAERLKGVDSTLKIQPAKLEDSAVYLCASSPNTDTQYFGPGTRLTVL.

This chain links TRBV2 with TRBJ1-1, with D possibly being TRBD1 (5 bases). Germline V gene sequence: CDR1 SNHLY, CDR2 FYNNEI. The CDR3 spans 15 residues. Trimming removed 6 bases at V and 0 bases at J, with 14 bases between. CDR3 nucleotides: TGTGCCAGCAGCGCTCAGGGAAACCTGAACACTGAAGCTTTCTTT. Encoded protein: CASSAQGNLNTEAFF.

The chain recombines TRBV5-1 with TRBJ1-4, with D possibly TRBD1 on 5 matching bases. Trimming took 3 bases from V and 8 from J, leaving 14 bases between them. CDR3 length: 14 residues. In germline, CDR1 is SGHRS, CDR2 YFSETQ. This CDR3 is CASSSGQGTEKLFF. CDR3 coding DNA: TGCGCCAGCAGCTCCGGCCAGGGAACCGAAAAACTGTTTTTT.

This clone was seen more than once but under ten times. This rearrangement joins TRBV10-3 to TRBJ1-1; unclear D gene. V was cut by 10 bases and J by 0 bases, with 6 bases left in between. CDR3 length equals 11 residues. CDR1 is ENHRY, CDR2 SYGVKD, per germline. The CDR3: CATTVNTEAFF. As DNA, the CDR3 is TGTGCCACCACAGTGAACACTGAAGCTTTCTTT.

This rearrangement joins TRBV30 to TRBJ1-1, with 7 bases matching TRBD1. This CDR3 has 13 amino acids. Per germline, CDR1 GTSNPN and CDR2 SVGIG (reference sequence). V lost 1 base and J lost 1; bases outside the gene matches: 0. The CDR3 region has the DNA TGTGCCTGGAGTGGACAGGGGAACACTGAAGCTTTCTTT. Encoded protein: CAWSGQGNTEAFF.

This clone was found a few times. The chain is built from TRBV29-1 and TRBJ2-1; D ambiguous. V was shortened by 3 bases and J by 6 bases, with 9 bases between the two germline ends. This CDR3 contains 12 residues. Germline V gene sequence: CDR1 SQVTM, CDR2 ANQGSEA. The CDR3 region has the DNA TGCAGCGTTGATGGTAGTCGCAATGAGCAGTTCTTC. Translating it yields CSVDGSRNEQFF.

A word on this clone: This CDR3 is missing its conserved last phenylalanine or tryptophan, likely due to a read error. Because the CDR3's place on the DNA is in doubt, the DNA is left out and the CDR3 is given as listed by TCRdb. This chain's CDR3 is CASSPVQGSPLYL. The chain uses TRBV25-1 and TRBJ2-3; whether TRBD1, the table's D call, matches the DNA was not checked. Germline CDR1 MGHDK, CDR2 SYGVNS. The CDR3 adds up to 13 amino acids, both ends counted.

CDR3 residues: CASSDSGTVYNEQFF. The CDR3 region has the DNA TGTGCCAGCAGTGATTCCGGGACAGTCTACAATGAGCAGTTCTTC. The chain combines TRBV11-2 with TRBJ2-1; TRBD1 aligns across 7 bases. V was clipped by 6 bases and J by 3 bases; unmatched bases: 8. The CDR3 extends over 15 amino acids. The germline CDR1 and CDR2 sequences are SGHAT and FQNNGV.

The chain is built from TRBV9 and TRBJ2-7; 9 bases are a match to TRBD1. The CDR3 runs to 16 residues. J lost 3 bases, V lost 3 bases, and 10 bases had no gene match. Looked up from germline, CDR1 is SGDLS and CDR2 is YYNGEE. CDR3 sequence (DNA): TGTGCCAGCAGCGCCTTCCCCGGACAGGGGAACTACGAGCAGTACTTC. Translation gives CASSAFPGQGNYEQYF.

The chain is built from TRBV29-1 and TRBJ2-7; 7 bases agree with TRBD1. CDR3 length: 14 amino acids. The V gene's germline CDR1 is SQVTM and CDR2 ANQGSEA. J lost 2 bases, V lost 3 bases, and 7 bases had no gene match. CDR3 protein: CSVESTGVPYEQYF. CDR3 sequence (DNA): TGCAGCGTTGAGTCTACAGGGGTCCCCTACGAGCAGTACTTC.

This clone has more than one count but fewer than ten. The rearrangement uses TRBV6-1 and TRBJ2-7; D might be TRBD1 (6 bases). Germline-derived CDR1 and CDR2 are MNHNS and SASEGT. The germline V and J ends were trimmed by 5 bases and 2 bases, with 16 bases remaining between them. This CDR3 region has 15 residues. CDR3 sequence: CASSSPDRSTYEQYF. CDR3 sequence (DNA): TGTGCCAGCAGTAGCCCCGACAGGAGTACCTACGAGCAGTACTTC.

The rearrangement links TRBV20-1 to TRBJ2-5; D gene unclear. The germline V gene encodes CDR1 DFQATT and CDR2 SNEGSKA (reference sequence). This CDR3 contains 11 residues. Trimming took 3 bases from V and 5 from J, leaving 7 bases between them. The CDR3 sequence: CSARSKETQYF. Written as DNA, the CDR3 is TGCAGTGCTAGGTCGAAGGAGACCCAGTACTTC.

Ten or more counts support this clone. The chain links TRBV4-1 to TRBJ2-7, with 7 nucleotides matching TRBD2. This CDR3 has 16 amino acids. Germline V gene sequence: CDR1 MGHRA, CDR2 YSYEKL. Trimming at V came to 0 bases and at J to 3 bases, leaving 8 bases not matched to a gene. CDR3 in amino acids: CASSQDLGLEGYEQYF. The DNA of the CDR3 is TGCGCCAGCAGCCAAGATCTCGGACTAGAGGGCTACGAGCAGTACTTC.

CDR3 DNA sequence: TGTGCCTGGACTGTCCCAAGGCCTGTGGGCTATGGCTACACCTTC. Translation: CAWTVPRPVGYGYTF. The chain links TRBV30 to TRBJ1-2; D gene unclear. V was pared by 4 bases and J by 4 bases, with 19 bases between. Germline CDR1 and CDR2: GTSNPN and SVGIG (reference sequence). The CDR3 totals 15 residues.

The sample holds a few counts of this clone. V gene TRBV4-3 combines with J gene TRBJ1-2, with D tentatively TRBD1 (5 bases). Germline CDR1 reads LGHNA; CDR2 reads YSLEER. The V and J ends lost 0 bases and 7 bases respectively, with 9 bases between them. There are 13 residues in the CDR3. This CDR3 reads CASSQDPGGGYTF. In nucleotides, the CDR3 is TGCGCCAGCAGCCAAGACCCGGGGGGTGGCTACACCTTC.

This clone has a handful of counts. The chain has TRBV4-1 and TRBJ2-7; 9 bases align to TRBD2. V shed 2 bases, J shed 2 bases, and the junction held 4 bases outside the gene matches. The germline CDR1 and CDR2 sequences are MGHRA and YSYEKL. This CDR3 comprises 15 residues. The CDR3 region is CASSQLTSGTYEQYF. The CDR3 bases are TGCGCCAGCAGCCAATTGACTAGCGGCACCTACGAGCAGTACTTC.

V usage is TRBV30 and J usage is TRBJ2-7, with 9 bases lining up with TRBD1. This CDR3 region has 14 residues. The junction had 8 bases not matched to a gene; V was cut back by 1 base and J by 7 bases. The germline CDR1 and CDR2 sequences are GTSNPN and SVGIG (reference sequence). The CDR3 DNA reads TGTGCCTGGAGTGGGGAGACAGGGGGTGGTGAGCAGTACTTC. The encoded protein is CAWSGETGGGEQYF. The full variable domain, with the rest looked up from reference TRBV30 and TRBJ2-7, is SQTIHQWPATLVQPVGSPLSLECTVEGTSNPNLYWYRQAAGRGLQLLFYSVGIGQISSEVPQNLSASRPQDRQFILSSKKLLLSDSGFYLCAWSGETGGGEQYFGPGTRLTVT.

The chain carries TRBV15 and TRBJ1-2; D unresolved. The CDR3 runs 13 residues. Deletions cut 0 bases from V and 8 bases from J, with 10 bases between. CDR1 is LNHNV, CDR2 YYDKDF, per germline (reference sequence). CDR3 in amino acids: CATSRDLTGGYTF. DNA for the CDR3: TGTGCCACCAGCAGAGATCTGACGGGCGGCTACACCTTC.

This sequence joins TRBV25-1 and TRBJ2-7; D uncertain. In germline, CDR1 is MGHDK, CDR2 SYGVNS. The CDR3 is 11 amino acids. Trimming took off 10 bases at V and 4 bases at J, with 11 bases between the two ends. CDR3 in DNA: TGTGCCAATTTGTACAGATACGAGCAGTACTTC. Translation gives CANLYRYEQYF.